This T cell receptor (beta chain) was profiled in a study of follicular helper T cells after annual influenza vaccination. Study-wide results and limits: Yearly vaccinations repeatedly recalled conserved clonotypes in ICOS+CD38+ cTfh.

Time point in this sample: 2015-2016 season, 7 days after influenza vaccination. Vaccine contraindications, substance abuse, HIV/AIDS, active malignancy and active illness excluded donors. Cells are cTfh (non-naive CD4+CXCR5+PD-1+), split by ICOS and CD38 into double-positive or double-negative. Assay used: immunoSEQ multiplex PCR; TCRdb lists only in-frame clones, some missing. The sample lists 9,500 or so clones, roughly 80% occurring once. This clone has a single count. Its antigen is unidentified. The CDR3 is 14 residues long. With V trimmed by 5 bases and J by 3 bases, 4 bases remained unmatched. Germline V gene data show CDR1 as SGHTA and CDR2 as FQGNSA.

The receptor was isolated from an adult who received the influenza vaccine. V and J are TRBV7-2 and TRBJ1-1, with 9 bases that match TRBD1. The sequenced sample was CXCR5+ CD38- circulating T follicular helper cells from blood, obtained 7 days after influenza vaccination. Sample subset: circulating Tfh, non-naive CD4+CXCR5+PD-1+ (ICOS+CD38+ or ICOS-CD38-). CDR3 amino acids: CASSPDRGDTEAFF. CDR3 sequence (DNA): TGTGCCAGCAGCCCGGACAGGGGAGACACTGAAGCTTTCTTT.